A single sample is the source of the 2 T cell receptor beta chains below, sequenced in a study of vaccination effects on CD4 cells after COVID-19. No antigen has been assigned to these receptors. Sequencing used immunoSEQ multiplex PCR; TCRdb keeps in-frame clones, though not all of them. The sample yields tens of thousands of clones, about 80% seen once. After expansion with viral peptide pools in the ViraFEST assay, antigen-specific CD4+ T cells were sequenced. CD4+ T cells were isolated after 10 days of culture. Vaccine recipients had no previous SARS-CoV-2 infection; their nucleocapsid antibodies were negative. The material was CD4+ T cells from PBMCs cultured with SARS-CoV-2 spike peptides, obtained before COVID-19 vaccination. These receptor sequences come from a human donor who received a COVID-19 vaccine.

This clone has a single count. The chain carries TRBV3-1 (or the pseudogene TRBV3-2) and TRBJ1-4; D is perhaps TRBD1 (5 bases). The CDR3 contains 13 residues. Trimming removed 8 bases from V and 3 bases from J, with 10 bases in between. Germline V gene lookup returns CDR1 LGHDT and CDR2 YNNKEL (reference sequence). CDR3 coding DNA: TGTGCCAGCGCGGGGGGGGCTAATGAAAAACTGTTTTTT. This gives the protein CASAGGANEKLFF.

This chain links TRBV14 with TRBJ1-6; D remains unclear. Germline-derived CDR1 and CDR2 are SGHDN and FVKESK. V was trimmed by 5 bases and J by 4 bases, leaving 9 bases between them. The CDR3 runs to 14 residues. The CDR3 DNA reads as TGTGCCAGCAGCGCCCGGGAGTATAATTCACCCCTCCACTTT. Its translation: CASSAREYNSPLHF. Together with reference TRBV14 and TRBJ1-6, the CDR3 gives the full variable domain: EAGVTQFPSHSVIEKGQTVTLRCDPISGHDNLYWYRRVMGKEIKFLLHFVKESKQDESGMPNNRFLAERTGGTYSTLKVQPAELEDSGVYFCASSAREYNSPLHFGNGTRLTVT.